The entry that follows covers one T cell receptor beta chain sequence. Random hexamers primed reverse transcription of 0.5 to 1 ug RNA. It was immunoSEQ multiplex PCR that amplified TCR beta CDR3 across 54 Vbeta and 13 Jbeta. TCRdb passed the immunoSEQ multiplex PCR reads through MiXCR, listing each CDR3 protein once. This sample carries some 200,000 distinct CDR3 sequences, 90% to 97% of them seen once, and the ten largest clones take 0.098%. This sample stems from a study of CD8 T cells in Susac syndrome. Germline V lookup: CDR1 SGDLS, CDR2 YYNGEE. V shed 0 bases, J shed 4 bases, and the junction held 1 base outside the gene matches. The CDR3 length is 16 residues.

The TCR sequence derives from a human donor with Susac syndrome. The chain recombines TRBV9 with TRBJ2-3; 14 nucleotides match TRBD2. Specimen: CD4+ T cells from PBMCs. The CDR3 loop is CASSVGGLAGADTQYF. The CDR3 region has the DNA TGTGCCAGCAGCGTAGGGGGACTAGCGGGGGCAGATACGCAGTATTTT.